One T cell receptor (beta chain) is described in this entry. The antigen remains unidentified. In preparing the TRB cDNA libraries, 5' RACE with UMI labels was used. From its re-call of the 5' RACE reads, TCRdb lists each CDR3 protein once, without DNA. In total, the table holds around 40,000 distinct CDR3 sequences. The CDR3 runs 17 residues. Germline V lookup: CDR1 SQVTM, CDR2 ANQGSEA. The data are from a study of CXCR3-negative and CXCR3-positive naive CD8 T cells. About the research overall: The TRB read total, some 130 million, broke down to about 1.5 +/- 0.3 million reads per library. Findings and limits, study-wide: Both of the naive subsets showed about the same high diversity, but memory CD8+ cells had much less.

The sample taken for sequencing was memory CD8+ T cells from blood. The chain recombines TRBV29-1 with TRBJ1-1; the TCRdb D gene call, TRBD1, has no DNA to confirm it. The sequence was collected from a human donor in good health. Some clones in this sample may be carry-over from other donors' samples. CDR3: CSVEGLSGGEGSAEAFF. Full variable domain (missing parts from reference TRBV29-1 and TRBJ1-1): SAVISQKPSRDICQRGTSLTIQCQVDSQVTMMFWYRQQPGQSLTLIATANQGSEATYESGFVIDKFPISRPNLTFSTLTVSNMSPEDSSIYLCSVEGLSGGEGSAEAFFGQGTRLTVV.